The sequence of this T cell receptor (beta chain) was determined in a study of cytomegalovirus exposure and HLA in healthy donors. Study-wide context: Unique TCRs from HLA-typed donors, roughly 89 million of them, were held in an early data release.

This clone was counted between two and nine times. With 60 Vbeta and 13 Jbeta primers, the PCR was carried out. Sequencing was performed with immunoSEQ multiplex PCR; in TCRdb, only in-frame clones are kept and a portion is missing. The repertoire holds 200,000 to 250,000 clones, with about four fifths as singletons. The CDR3 has 14 amino acids. V lost 6 bases to trimming and J lost 9 bases; unmatched junction nucleotides: 8. Germline V CDR1 and CDR2: MNHNS, SASEGT. Sequences were obtained from PBMCs. V is TRBV6-1 and J is TRBJ2-5; TRBD2 matches 12 bases. The receptor was isolated from a woman in her thirties or forties in good health and CMV-seropositive. Written as DNA, the CDR3 is TGTGCCAGCAGCCAGACTAGCGGGAGTGGGGCCCAGTACTTC. Its protein is CASSQTSGSGAQYF.